Sequencing of this T cell receptor beta chain was carried out in a study of shared clonotypes between healthy human individuals. The V end was cut by 5 bases, the J end by 3 bases, with 8 bases between. CDR3 length: 12 residues. Looked up from germline, CDR1 is MNHEY and CDR2 is SVGAGI. In the study's own analysis: As immunoSEQ supplied junction-only sequences (without quality scores), filtering differed. Generated by immunoSEQ multiplex PCR, the TCRdb table keeps only in-frame clones and is missing some. V, J and clone size are taken as reported in that table, and D and trimming were inferred from the DNA itself. The sample records some 500,000 clones, 95% to 96% being singletons.

The source is a woman aged 25 to 39 in good health. Sequencing was done on a sample of naive CD4+ T cells sorted from blood. As to subset: CD45RA+ positively selected. V usage is TRBV6-5 and J usage is TRBJ2-7; unclear D gene. This CDR3 reads CASSRTLYEQYF. The CDR3 nucleotides read TGTGCCAGCAGTCGGACCCTCTACGAGCAGTACTTC.